This T cell receptor beta chain originates from a study of cytomegalovirus exposure and HLA in healthy donors. Donors counted as nominally healthy when sampled, yet unrecorded immune exposures were likely. The study, taken as a whole, reports: Using a false discovery rate of 0.05, a later analysis showed that 16,951 TCR beta sequences were associated with HLA alleles. V- and J-gene trimming of TCR beta was linked (in a later analysis) to a missense DCLRE1C variant. Later examination showed HLA-associated TCR beta chains had greater clonal expansion than equally common others.

About this clone itself: Its target is not known.

PCR employed 60 Vbeta and 13 Jbeta primers. TCRdb's copy holds only in-frame clones and misses some; the assay was immunoSEQ multiplex PCR. The sample holds some 160,000 clones, approximately 80% seen once. The CDR3 length is 16 residues. After removal of 6 bases from V and 0 bases from J, the junction contained 5 bases not matched to a gene. Germline-derived CDR1 and CDR2 are MDHEN and SYDVKM. This clonotype originated in a woman between 40 and 55 years old in good health and CMV-seronegative. Material for sequencing was PBMCs. V and J are TRBV28 and TRBJ1-2, with 12 bases aligning to TRBD1. CDR3 sequence (DNA): TGTGCCAGCAGCCCGGGACAGGGGGCTTCTAACTATGGCTACACCTTC. Translated: CASSPGQGASNYGYTF.